These T cell receptor beta chains were read from a single sample in a study of siplizumab effects on memory and regulatory T cells. Some clones are missing from TCRdb's copy, which holds only in-frame ones; the method was immunoSEQ multiplex PCR. This table has about 46,000 clones, about 94% appearing once. The specimen was CD8+ T cells sorted from blood. The receptors shown here come from a human donor in good health. CDR3s include the opening cysteine and the closing phenylalanine or tryptophan. A D gene is named only where the DNA matches it firmly. Size tells how often a clone was seen (once, few, many) or the class of an expanded clone, and some rows leave it out.

clone_size | d_call | j_call | v_call | cdr3_nt | cdr3_aa
- | - | TRBJ1-2 | TRBV20-1 | TGCAGTGCTAGAGAGAACGACGGCTACACCTTC | CSARENDGYTF
once | - | TRBJ2-7 | TRBV5-1 | TGCGCCAGCAGCTTCCAACAGGGAGCCTACGAGCAGTACTTC | CASSFQQGAYEQYF
- | - | TRBJ1-5 | TRBV19 | TGTGCCAGTAGTATCGGGGGAGGTAGCAATCAGCCCCAGCATTTT | CASSIGGGSNQPQHF
- | - | TRBJ2-7 | TRBV19 | TGTGCCAGTAGTATAGGGGGTTCCTTTACCTACGAGCAGTACTTC | CASSIGGSFTYEQYF
- | TRBD1 | TRBJ2-2 | TRBV18 | TGTGCCAGCTCACCATATCCAGGGGGGAACACCGGGGAGCTGTTTTTT | CASSPYPGGNTGELFF
few | - | TRBJ1-1 | TRBV7-8 | TGTGCCAGCAGCTTACTTCGGGCGGAAGCTTTCTTT | CASSLLRAEAFF
- | - | TRBJ2-1 | TRBV28 | TGTGCCAGCGTTTTTTCTTTAACGGCCGGGACGGGGTACAATGAGCAGTTCTTC | CASVFSLTAGTGYNEQFF
- | - | TRBJ1-2 | TRBV9 | TGTGCCAGCAGCCCCCCGACAGCTTTGACCTATGGCTACACCTTC | CASSPPTALTYGYTF
once | - | TRBJ1-2 | TRBV27 | TGTGCCAGCAGTTCCCCTCTTCGAGGACTTTATGGCTACACCTTC | CASSSPLRGLYGYTF
- | - | TRBJ1-1 | TRBV4-1 | TGCGCCAGCAGCCACACGAGGTGGCGGAACACTGAAGCTTTCTTT | CASSHTRWRNTEAFF
- | TRBD2 | TRBJ2-1 | TRBV10-3 | TGTGCCATCAGTGGGGGCTCAATATCGCTGACTAGCGGGAGGGCCTATGAGCAGTTCTTC | CAISGGSISLTSGRAYEQFF
- | - | TRBJ1-1 | TRBV10-3 | TGTGCCATCAGTGAGCCGATCGGAGGGACCATGAACACTGAAGCTTTCTTT | CAISEPIGGTMNTEAFF
- | TRBD1 | TRBJ2-1 | TRBV5-1 | TGCGCCAGCAGCTCGACAGGGGTATTTGAGCAGTTCTTC | CASSSTGVFEQFF
- | TRBD1 | TRBJ2-7 | TRBV19 | TGTGCCAGTCCAACAGGGGGCCCCTACGAGCAGTACTTC | CASPTGGPYEQYF
- | - | TRBJ2-7 | TRBV6-1 | TGTGCCAGCAGCGGACAGCCCAATTACTACGAGCAGTACTTC | CASSGQPNYYEQYF
- | - | TRBJ2-2 | TRBV28 | TGTGCCAGCAGTGAAAATAGGTCCCCCGGGGAGCTGTTTTTT | CASSENRSPGELFF
- | - | TRBJ2-7 | TRBV29-1 | TGCAGCGTTTTGGGGGTGTATGGTGAAGTGGGAGAGTACGAGCAGTACTTC | CSVLGVYGEVGEYEQYF
- | TRBD1 | TRBJ1-2 | TRBV27 | TGTGCCAGCAGCCCACTAGTATATGGACAGGCCAGGGGTACGGACTATGGCTACACCTTC | CASSPLVYGQARGTDYGYTF
- | - | TRBJ2-1 | TRBV5-1 | TGCGCCAGCAGTCTAGAGGGGCGCACCTACAATGAGCAGTTCTTC | CASSLEGRTYNEQFF
- | - | TRBJ2-1 | TRBV7-6 | TGTGCCAGCAGCTTAGCGCAGGTTCTATCCTACAATGAGCAGTTCTTC | CASSLAQVLSYNEQFF
- | TRBD1 | TRBJ2-7 | TRBV29-1 | TGCAGCGTTCGAAATGCCGGGACAGGGGGAGACGAGCAGTACTTC | CSVRNAGTGGDEQYF
- | - | TRBJ2-1 | TRBV4-1 | TGCGCCAGCAGCCAATTTGAAAGAGAGGTGGATGAGCAGTTCTTC | CASSQFEREVDEQFF
few | - | TRBJ2-1 | TRBV6-5 | TGTGCCAGCCGGGACTGGGGGGACTACAATGAGCAGTTCTTC | CASRDWGDYNEQFF
- | TRBD1 | TRBJ1-2 | TRBV19 | TGTGCCAGTACGAAACCAAGACAGGGGGCCTTAGATAACTATGGCTACACCTTC | CASTKPRQGALDNYGYTF
- | - | TRBJ2-1 | TRBV1 | TGCACCAGCAGCCAGATAAAGCGGGACCGGTACAATGAGCAGTTCTTC | CTSSQIKRDRYNEQFF
- | TRBD1 | TRBJ1-4 | TRBV5-1 | TGCGCCAGCAGCTCAGACAGGGGGCGTAATGAAAAACTGTTTTTT | CASSSDRGRNEKLFF